These T cell receptor beta chains were read from a single sample in a study of identical twins. TCRdb redid the calling of the 5' RACE reads with MiXCR, one entry per CDR3 protein. The sample has 400,000 to 500,000 distinct CDR3 sequences; roughly an eighth are singletons. These same records also appear under a second study, on yellow fever vaccine responses in identical twins.

Sequencing was performed on CD4+ T cells sorted from blood. The receptor source for this set is a woman under 30 in good health. Both conserved end residues are part of each CDR3. D genes are given only for firm matches. Where a row states a size, it is once, few, many or the class of an expanded clone; other rows omit it.

j_call: TRBJ2-5
cdr3_length: 14
clone_size: many
v_call: TRBV7-8
d_call: TRBD1
cdr3_aa: CASSTNRGRETQYF
cdr3_nt: TGTGCCAGCAGCACTAACAGGGGGCGGGAGACCCAGTACTTC

j_call: TRBJ2-1
cdr3_length: 14
clone_size: few
v_call: TRBV7-2
d_call: -
cdr3_aa: CASSFTRGGNEQFF
cdr3_nt: TGTGCCAGCAGCTTTACCAGGGGGGGTAATGAGCAGTTCTTC

j_call: TRBJ2-2
cdr3_length: 14
clone_size: many
v_call: TRBV6-5
d_call: -
cdr3_aa: CASSYSAGTGELFF
cdr3_nt: TGTGCCAGCAGTTACTCGGCAGGGACCGGGGAGCTGTTTTTT

j_call: TRBJ1-3
cdr3_length: 20
clone_size: -
v_call: TRBV18
d_call: TRBD1
cdr3_aa: CASSPFPGQGILTPGNTIYF
cdr3_nt: TGTGCCAGCTCACCGTTCCCGGGACAGGGGATACTCACTCCTGGAAACACCATATATTTT

j_call: TRBJ2-5
cdr3_length: 14
clone_size: -
v_call: TRBV29-1
d_call: TRBD2
cdr3_aa: CSVWLAGDQETQYF
cdr3_nt: TGCAGCGTTTGGCTAGCGGGGGACCAAGAGACCCAGTACTTC

j_call: TRBJ2-1
cdr3_length: 14
clone_size: -
v_call: TRBV12-3/TRBV12-4
d_call: TRBD2
cdr3_aa: CASRLAGGPNEQFF
cdr3_nt: TGTGCCAGCAGGCTAGCGGGGGGGCCTAATGAGCAGTTCTTC

j_call: TRBJ2-7
cdr3_length: 12
clone_size: -
v_call: TRBV20-1
d_call: -
cdr3_aa: CSAKGDLYEQYF
cdr3_nt: TGCAGTGCGAAAGGGGACCTCTACGAGCAGTACTTC

j_call: TRBJ1-1
cdr3_length: 15
clone_size: few
v_call: TRBV5-1
d_call: -
cdr3_aa: CASSLVDSLNTEAFF
cdr3_nt: TGCGCCAGCAGCTTGGTGGACAGCCTGAACACTGAAGCTTTCTTT

j_call: TRBJ1-1
cdr3_length: 11
clone_size: many
v_call: TRBV29-1
d_call: -
cdr3_aa: CSGLGVTEAFF
cdr3_nt: TGCAGCGGCTTAGGGGTTACTGAAGCTTTCTTT

j_call: TRBJ1-4
cdr3_length: 17
clone_size: -
v_call: TRBV12-2
d_call: -
cdr3_aa: CASRLGSEQACNEKLFF
cdr3_nt: TGTGCAAGTCGCTTAGGATCCGAGCAGGCTTGTAATGAAAAACTGTTTTTT

j_call: TRBJ1-5
cdr3_length: 15
clone_size: few
v_call: TRBV3-1
d_call: -
cdr3_aa: CASSQGTDSNQPQHF
cdr3_nt: TGTGCCAGCAGCCAAGGCACGGATAGCAATCAGCCCCAGCATTTT

j_call: TRBJ2-3
cdr3_length: 16
clone_size: -
v_call: TRBV7-8
d_call: -
cdr3_aa: CASSSEIRSSTDTQYF
cdr3_nt: TGTGCCAGCAGCTCAGAGATACGTTCTAGCACAGATACGCAGTATTTT

j_call: TRBJ2-1
cdr3_length: 13
clone_size: -
v_call: TRBV3-1
d_call: -
cdr3_aa: CASSPPGNNEQFF
cdr3_nt: TGTGCCAGCAGCCCCCCGGGAAACAATGAGCAGTTCTTC

j_call: TRBJ2-2
cdr3_length: 15
clone_size: few
v_call: TRBV6-2/TRBV6-3
d_call: TRBD1
cdr3_aa: CASSRGQAVTGELFF
cdr3_nt: TGTGCCAGCAGTCGCGGACAGGCGGTTACCGGGGAGCTGTTTTTT

j_call: TRBJ2-3
cdr3_length: 16
clone_size: -
v_call: TRBV5-5
d_call: -
cdr3_aa: CASSFGSGRSTDTQYF
cdr3_nt: TGTGCCAGCAGCTTCGGTTCCGGACGGAGCACAGATACGCAGTATTTT

j_call: TRBJ2-1
cdr3_length: 14
clone_size: -
v_call: TRBV11-2
d_call: -
cdr3_aa: CASSLDNRFNEQFF
cdr3_nt: TGTGCCAGCAGCTTAGATAATCGTTTCAATGAGCAGTTCTTC

j_call: TRBJ2-7
cdr3_length: 15
clone_size: -
v_call: TRBV18
d_call: -
cdr3_aa: CASSPPSPNPGEQYF
cdr3_nt: TGTGCCAGCTCACCACCGTCCCCAAACCCGGGGGAGCAGTACTTC

j_call: TRBJ2-1
cdr3_length: 16
clone_size: -
v_call: TRBV12-3/TRBV12-4
d_call: TRBD1
cdr3_aa: CASSFYGRGIHNEQFF
cdr3_nt: TGTGCCAGCAGTTTTTATGGCAGGGGGATTCACAATGAGCAGTTCTTC

j_call: TRBJ2-5
cdr3_length: 14
clone_size: -
v_call: TRBV5-1
d_call: -
cdr3_aa: CASSEPQGGQTQYF
cdr3_nt: TGCGCCAGCAGCGAACCACAGGGTGGGCAGACCCAGTACTTC